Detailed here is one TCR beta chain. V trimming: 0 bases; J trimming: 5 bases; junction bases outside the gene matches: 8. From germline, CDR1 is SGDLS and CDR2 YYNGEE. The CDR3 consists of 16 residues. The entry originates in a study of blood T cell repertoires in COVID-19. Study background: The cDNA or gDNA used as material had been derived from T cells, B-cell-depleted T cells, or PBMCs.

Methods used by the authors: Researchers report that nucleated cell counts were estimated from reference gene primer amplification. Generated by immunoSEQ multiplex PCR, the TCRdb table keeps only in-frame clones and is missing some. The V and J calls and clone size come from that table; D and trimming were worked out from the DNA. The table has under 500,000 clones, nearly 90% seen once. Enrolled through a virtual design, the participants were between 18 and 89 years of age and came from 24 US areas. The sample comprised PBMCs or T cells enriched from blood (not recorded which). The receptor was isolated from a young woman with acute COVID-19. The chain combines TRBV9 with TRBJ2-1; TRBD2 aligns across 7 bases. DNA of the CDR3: TGTGCCAGCAGCGTAGCCGGGACTAAACAGAACAATGAGCAGTTCTTC. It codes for CASSVAGTKQNNEQFF.